Listed below are T cell receptor beta chains from one sample, sequenced in a study of blood T cell repertoires in COVID-19. Assay used: immunoSEQ multiplex PCR; TCRdb lists only in-frame clones, some missing. The table includes a few hundred thousand clones, nearly 85% detected once. Sample: peripheral blood. The receptors stem from a human donor in a cohort sampled during active COVID-19. Both conserved end residues are part of each CDR3. The D gene is left open where the match is weak. Rows may omit the clone size; those that give it use once, few, many or a size class.

D	J	size	V	DNA	CDR3
TRBD1	TRBJ1-3	-	TRBV11-3	TGTGCCAGCAGCCAGACAGGGATAGCTGGAAACACCATATATTTT	CASSQTGIAGNTIYF
-	TRBJ1-2	-	TRBV5-4	TGTGCCAGCAGCTTGTATAGGGGCTATGGCTACACCTTC	CASSLYRGYGYTF
TRBD1	TRBJ1-1	-	TRBV9	TGTGCCAGCAGCGTAGTAGGGGACAGCCCTTTGAACACTGAAGCTTTCTTT	CASSVVGDSPLNTEAFF
-	TRBJ2-5	-	TRBV6-5	TGTGCCAGCGACCTCGGAGGGACCCAGTACTTC	CASDLGGTQYF
TRBD1	TRBJ2-7	-	TRBV29-1	TGCAGCGCCATATCGGGACAGGGGGCCGAGCAGTACTTC	CSAISGQGAEQYF
TRBD2	TRBJ2-5	-	TRBV7-9	TGTGCCAGCAGCTTAGTCTCAGAGGGACTAGCGGGAGCAGAGACCCAGTACTTC	CASSLVSEGLAGAETQYF
-	TRBJ2-1	-	TRBV11-2	TGTGCCAGCAGCTTAGCGGGGAGTGAGCAGTTCTTC	CASSLAGSEQFF
TRBD1	TRBJ1-2	-	TRBV15	TGTGCCACCAGCAGACCACAGACGACAGGGGTCTATGGCTACACCTTC	CATSRPQTTGVYGYTF
TRBD1	TRBJ2-3	-	TRBV6-5	TGTGCCAGCAGGCGGACCGGGACAGAGGGACATACGCAGTATTTT	CASRRTGTEGHTQYF
-	TRBJ2-7	once	TRBV6-6	TGTGCCAGCAGTCTCGGACAGATTAACTACGAGCAGTACTTC	CASSLGQINYEQYF
-	TRBJ1-5	few	TRBV1	TGCACCAGCAGCCGGGACAGTGATTACCAGCCCCAGCATTTT	CTSSRDSDYQPQHF
-	TRBJ1-4	-	TRBV27	TGTGCCAGCAGGCCAACCCGGACAGCCCTGGGAACTAATGAAAAACTGTTTTTT	CASRPTRTALGTNEKLFF
TRBD1	TRBJ1-6	-	TRBV6-6	TGTGCCAGCAGTTACTCTCAGGGGGTTGATTCACCCCTCCACTTT	CASSYSQGVDSPLHF
-	TRBJ2-3	once	TRBV7-9	TGTGCCAGCAGCACCACCGGGACACATAGCACAGATACGCAGTATTTT	CASSTTGTHSTDTQYF
-	TRBJ1-2	-	TRBV28	TGTGCCAGCAGCATTGGGGGGGGAGGTATAAACTATGGCTACACCTTC	CASSIGGGGINYGYTF
TRBD2	TRBJ2-2	-	TRBV10-1	TGCGCCAGCAGTGAGACACCGACTAGCGGGAGTACCGGGGAGCTGTTTTTT	CASSETPTSGSTGELFF